Presented here are 10 T cell receptor beta chains from one specimen sequenced in a study of control samples from healthy donors and cancer patients. Sequenced by immunoSEQ multiplex PCR; TCRdb stores in-frame clones only, minus some. The sample has some 200,000 clones, 85% to 95% seen once. Material: blood. These receptor sequences come from a man between 18 and 29 years old in good health.

In its sample, this clone was seen a few times. The chain combines TRBV10-3 with TRBJ1-2; the match to TRBD1 covers 7 bases. Trimming removed 5 bases from V and 3 bases from J; junction bases left unmatched: 6. In germline, CDR1 is ENHRY, CDR2 SYGVKD. The CDR3 runs to 14 residues. CDR3 DNA sequence: TGTGCCATCAGTCCCGGGACAGCTGACTATGGCTACACCTTC. Translating it yields CAISPGTADYGYTF.

This chain joins TRBV6-5 and TRBJ2-1, with 7 bases identical to TRBD2. J lost 9 bases, V lost 6 bases, and 8 bases had no gene match. This CDR3 spans 13 amino acids. Germline V gene lookup returns CDR1 MNHEY and CDR2 SVGAGI. The DNA of the CDR3 is TGTGCCAGCAGCGACATAGCGGGCCTTGAGCAGTTCTTC. Encoded protein: CASSDIAGLEQFF.

The V call is TRBV19, the J call TRBJ2-2; the D is unclear. The germline V gene encodes CDR1 LNHDA and CDR2 SQIVND (reference sequence). This CDR3 comprises 13 residues. V shed 3 bases and J shed 5 bases, with 7 bases lying between them. The DNA of the CDR3 is TGTGCCAGTAGTATCTCCGTGACCGGGGAGCTGTTTTTT. This encodes CASSISVTGELFF.

This chain uses TRBV29-1 with TRBJ2-2; 9 nucleotides line up with TRBD1. The CDR3 extends over 14 amino acids. CDR1 SQVTM and CDR2 ANQGSEA come from the germline V gene. V lost 5 bases, J lost 3 bases, and 4 bases stayed unmatched. The DNA for the CDR3 is TGCAGCGTTAAGGGGGACAGGGACACCGGGGAGCTGTTTTTT. It translates to CSVKGDRDTGELFF.

The rearrangement joins TRBV30 to TRBJ1-1; no firm D call. The germline V gene has CDR1 GTSNPN and CDR2 SVGIG (reference sequence). The CDR3 runs to 13 residues. The V end lost 0 bases, the J end lost 2 bases, and 7 bases lay between the germline ends. The CDR3 DNA reads TGTGCCTGGAGTGTACAAGAAAACACTGAAGCTTTCTTT. This sequence encodes CAWSVQENTEAFF.

This chain uses TRBV7-8 with TRBJ1-2; D may be TRBD1 (5 bases). Trimming cost V 4 bases and J 4 bases, with 13 bases left between them. Germline CDR1 is SGHVS and CDR2 is FQNEAQ. The CDR3 length is 14 residues. In nucleotides, the CDR3 is TGTGCCAGCAGCTCGACAGCTCGTTCCTATGGCTACACCTTC. Amino acids: CASSSTARSYGYTF.

The chain employs TRBV28 and TRBJ1-3, with 10 positions matching TRBD1. The CDR3 has 13 residues. The V segment lost 8 bases and the J segment 4 bases; nucleotides outside the gene matches: 2. Germline V CDR1 and CDR2: MDHEN, SYDVKM. CDR3 nucleotides: TGTGCCAGCGACAGGGGGCCCGGAAACACCATATATTTT. Amino acid sequence: CASDRGPGNTIYF.

Only a few counts were recorded for this clone. The sample contains more than one DNA sequence encoding this CDR3. The chain employs TRBV12-3 or TRBV12-4 and TRBJ2-5; no firm D call. V was shortened by 2 bases and J by 5 bases, with 3 bases between the two germline ends. CDR3 length: 11 amino acids. Here the CDR3 reads CASSLRETQYF. The DNA of the CDR3 is TGTGCCAGCAGTTTAAGGGAGACCCAGTACTTC.

The chain has TRBV5-6 and TRBJ2-2; no reliable D call. The CDR3 length is 15 residues. Deletions cut 1 base from V and 1 base from J, with 8 bases between. Looked up from germline, CDR1 is SGHDT and CDR2 is YYEEEE. The CDR3 is CASSLLPVNTGELFF. CDR3 DNA: TGTGCCAGCAGCTTGCTACCGGTGAACACCGGGGAGCTGTTTTTT.

A single count supports this clone. The chain has TRBV5-4 and TRBJ1-5; weak D call: TRBD1 (5 bases). V gave up 4 bases and J gave up 4 bases, with 12 bases separating them. The CDR3 runs to 14 residues. Germline V CDR1 and CDR2: SGHNT, YYREEE (reference sequence). CDR3 region: CASSRQGRNQPQHF. DNA for the CDR3: TGTGCCAGCAGCCGGCAGGGAAGGAATCAGCCCCAGCATTTT.